The text below deals with one T cell receptor (beta chain). What it recognizes is unknown. The assay was immunoSEQ multiplex PCR, and TCRdb's table has in-frame clones only and misses some. The top ten clones hold roughly 13% of a sample with 520,000 or so clones, around 79% of them seen once. This sample was included in a study of shared clonotypes between healthy human individuals. Looked up from germline, CDR1 is KGHSH and CDR2 is LQKENI. The CDR3 runs to 14 residues. J gave up 1 base and V 3 bases, and 1 base lay outside the gene matches. Study results and limitations: Limited genetic and exposure-history diversity came from having few donors.

Adult donors, all healthy and HIV-negative, had no recent acute infections or vaccinations. The sequenced sample was PBMCs. The source is a woman in her 40s in good health. Some clones in this sample may be carry-over from other donors' samples. The chain uses TRBV18 and TRBJ2-3; TRBD1 matches 7 bases. The CDR3 nucleotides are TGTGCCAGCTCACCTGGACAGGGCACAGATACGCAGTATTTT. It is translated as CASSPGQGTDTQYF.